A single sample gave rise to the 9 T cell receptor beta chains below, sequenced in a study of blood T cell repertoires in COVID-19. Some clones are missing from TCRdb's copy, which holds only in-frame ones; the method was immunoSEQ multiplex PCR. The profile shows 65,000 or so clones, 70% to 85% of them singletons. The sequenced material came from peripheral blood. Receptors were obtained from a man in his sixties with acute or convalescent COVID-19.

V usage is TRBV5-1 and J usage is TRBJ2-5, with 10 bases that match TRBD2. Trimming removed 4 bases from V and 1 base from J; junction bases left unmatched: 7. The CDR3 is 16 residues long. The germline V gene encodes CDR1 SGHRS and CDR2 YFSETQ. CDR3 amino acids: CASSPGASGGQETQYF. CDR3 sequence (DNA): TGCGCCAGCAGCCCGGGGGCTAGCGGGGGCCAAGAGACCCAGTACTTC. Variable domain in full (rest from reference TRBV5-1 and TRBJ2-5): KAGVTQTPRYLIKTRGQQVTLSCSPISGHRSVSWYQQTPGQGLQFLFEYFSETQRNKGNFPGRFSGRQFSNSRSEMNVSTLELGDSALYLCASSPGASGGQETQYFGPGTRLLVL.

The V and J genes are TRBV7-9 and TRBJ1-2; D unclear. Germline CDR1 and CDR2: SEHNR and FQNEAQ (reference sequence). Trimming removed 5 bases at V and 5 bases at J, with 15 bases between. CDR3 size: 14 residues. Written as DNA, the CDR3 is TGTGCCAGCAGCACCATTTACTCGGGGTATGGCTACACCTTC. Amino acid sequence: CASSTIYSGYGYTF.

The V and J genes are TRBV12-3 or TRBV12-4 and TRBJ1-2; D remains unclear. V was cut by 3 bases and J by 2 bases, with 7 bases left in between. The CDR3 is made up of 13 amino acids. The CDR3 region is CASSLGQNYGYTF. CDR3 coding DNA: TGTGCCAGCAGTTTGGGCCAAAACTATGGCTACACCTTC.

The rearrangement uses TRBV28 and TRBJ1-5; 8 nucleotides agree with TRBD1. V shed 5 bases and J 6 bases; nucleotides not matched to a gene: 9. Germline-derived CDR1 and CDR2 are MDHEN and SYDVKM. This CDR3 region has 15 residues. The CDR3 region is CASSTHRGSFQPQHF. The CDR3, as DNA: TGTGCCAGCAGTACCCACAGGGGGAGTTTTCAGCCCCAGCATTTT.

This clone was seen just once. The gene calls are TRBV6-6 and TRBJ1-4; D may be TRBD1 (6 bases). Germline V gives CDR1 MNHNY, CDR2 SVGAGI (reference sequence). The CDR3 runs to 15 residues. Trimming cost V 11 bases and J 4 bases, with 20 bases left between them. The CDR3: CAHSEGGGGNEKLFF. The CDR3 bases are TGTGCCCACAGTGAGGGGGGGGGTGGTAATGAAAAACTGTTTTTT.

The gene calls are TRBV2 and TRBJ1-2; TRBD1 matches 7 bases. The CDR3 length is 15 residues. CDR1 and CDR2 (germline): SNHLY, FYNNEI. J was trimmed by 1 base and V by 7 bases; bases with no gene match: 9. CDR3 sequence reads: CASTVGPGGNYGYTF. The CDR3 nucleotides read TGTGCCAGCACAGTAGGGCCAGGGGGTAACTATGGCTACACCTTC. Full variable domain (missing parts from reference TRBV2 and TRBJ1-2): EPEVTQTPSHQVTQMGQEVILRCVPISNHLYFYWYRQILGQKVEFLVSFYNNEISEKSEIFDDQFSVERPDGSNFTLKIRSTKLEDSAMYFCASTVGPGGNYGYTFGSGTRLTVV.

CDR3 protein: CSVSGIGSTGELFF. DNA for the CDR3: TGCAGCGTTTCCGGGATAGGGAGCACCGGGGAGCTGTTTTTT. This chain links TRBV29-1 with TRBJ2-2; D perhaps matches TRBD2 (5 bases). From germline, CDR1 is SQVTM and CDR2 ANQGSEA. Deletions cut 5 bases from V and 4 bases from J, with 14 bases between. The CDR3 has 14 residues.

The DNA of the CDR3 is TGTGCCAGTAGTATGAAGGGAGGCGACACTGAAGCTTTCTTT. This translates into CASSMKGGDTEAFF. This rearrangement joins TRBV19 to TRBJ1-1; D ambiguous. The germline CDR1 and CDR2 sequences are LNHDA and SQIVND (reference sequence). The V end was cut by 3 bases, the J end by 3 bases, with 11 bases between. The CDR3 sequence is 14 residues long.

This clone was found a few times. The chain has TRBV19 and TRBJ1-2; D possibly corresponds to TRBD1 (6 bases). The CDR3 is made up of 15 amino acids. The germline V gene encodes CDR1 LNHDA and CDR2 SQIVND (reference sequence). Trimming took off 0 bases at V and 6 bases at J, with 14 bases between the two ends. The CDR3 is CASSIDRGGRNGYTF. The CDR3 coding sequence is TGTGCCAGTAGTATAGACCGGGGGGGCCGGAATGGCTACACCTTC.